Listed below are T cell receptor beta chains from one sample, sequenced in a study of T cell responses to AZD1222 COVID-19 vaccine. TCRdb keeps only in-frame clones here, not all; method: immunoSEQ multiplex PCR. Of 100,000 to 150,000 clones in the sample, roughly 88% were seen once. The sequenced sample was peripheral blood, obtained on day 0 of MenACWY control vaccination. These TCRs come from an adult in good health. CDR3s include the opening cysteine and the closing phenylalanine or tryptophan. D genes are given only for firm matches. Size is stated for part of the rows, as once, few or many counts, or as a class when the clone is expanded.

DNA	CDR3	V	J	size	D
TGCGCCAGCAGCCAAGTTTTCAAGGGGAACACTGAAGCTTTCTTT	CASSQVFKGNTEAFF	TRBV4-3	TRBJ1-1	once	-
TGTGCCAGTAGTAGAAGTATAAGCACAGATACGCAGTATTTT	CASSRSISTDTQYF	TRBV19	TRBJ2-3	-	-
TGTGCCAGCAGCTTAGCTGAACACACTGAAGCTTTCTTT	CASSLAEHTEAFF	TRBV11-2	TRBJ1-1	-	-
TGCAGTGCTAGACCCCAAGAGACCCAGTACTTC	CSARPQETQYF	TRBV20-1	TRBJ2-5	-	-
TGTGCCAGCAGCCAAGCCCCCACGGGGGCTGGGGGAAACACCATATATTTT	CASSQAPTGAGGNTIYF	TRBV3-1/TRBV3-2	TRBJ1-3	-	-
TGCGCCAGCAGCTCAAGTCCCGGGACAGGGGGCGAAATCTATGGCTACACCTTC	CASSSSPGTGGEIYGYTF	TRBV5-1	TRBJ1-2	-	TRBD1
TGTGCCTGGAGGAGTAGGCTAGCGGGGACCTACGAGCAGTACTTC	CAWRSRLAGTYEQYF	TRBV30	TRBJ2-7	-	TRBD2
TGTGCCAGCACCTCCGGGACAGGGGGAGCCTATGGCTACACCTTC	CASTSGTGGAYGYTF	TRBV6-5	TRBJ1-2	-	TRBD1
TGTGCCAGCAGCTTAGAAACCGGACTCCCGAACACCGGGGAGCTGTTTTTT	CASSLETGLPNTGELFF	TRBV7-9	TRBJ2-2	-	-
TGTGCCAGCAGTTTAGGCGGGTGGAGCGACACGTTTTTT	CASSLGGWSDTFF	TRBV28	TRBJ2-2	-	-
TGTGCCAGCAGTTTCCCCCGGGGGGCCAGGGAGCAGTACTTC	CASSFPRGAREQYF	TRBV28	TRBJ2-7	-	-
TGTGCCAGCAGTCAGGGACTCGGGACCCAGTACTTC	CASSQGLGTQYF	TRBV6-5	TRBJ2-5	-	-
TGTGCCAGCAGCCAAAACCGCCCCGCCACCGGGGAGCTGTTTTTT	CASSQNRPATGELFF	TRBV28	TRBJ2-2	once	-
TGTGCCAGCAGTTCACCCATCCCAGGGGCGCATCGAGAGACCCAGTACTTC	CASSSPIPGAHRETQYF	TRBV28	TRBJ2-5	-	-
TGTGCCACCAGCAGTATGGGGGGCGACTATGGCTACACCTTC	CATSSMGGDYGYTF	TRBV15	TRBJ1-2	-	-
TGTGCCAGCAGTTTATGGGGCAGGGCCGGATTAAACTATGGCTACACCTTC	CASSLWGRAGLNYGYTF	TRBV28	TRBJ1-2	-	-
TGTGTCGGAGCTCGACGGGACAGCAATGAGCAGTTCTTC	CVGARRDSNEQFF	TRBV7-5	TRBJ2-1	once	-
TGTGCCACCAGTGCAGGAGGGTCCTACAATGAGCAGTTCTTC	CATSAGGSYNEQFF	TRBV24-1	TRBJ2-1	once	-